The clone carrying this T cell receptor beta chain was found many times. The antigen is undetermined. This record belongs to a study of T-cell reconstitution after alpha-beta-depleted transplantation in children. Study-level results: Counts and diversity of T cells one year after transplant came mostly from newly produced T cells. Several hundred graft clones that had expanded were reportedly the source of alpha-beta T cells about two months after transplant. Some patients' high day-60 TCRbeta diversity was traced to surviving recipient T cells and thymic progenitors.

The CDR3 covers 14 residues. Germline assignment: CDR1 ENHRY and CDR2 SYGVKD. Unmatched junction bases numbered 5, after V lost 4 bases and J lost 2 bases. Unique molecular identifiers were used to barcode this TCRbeta library. Each CDR3 protein gets one entry after TCRdb re-called the PCR reads with MiXCR. The sample records about 830,000 distinct CDR3 sequences, roughly 15% being singletons. The sequence was obtained from a male patient younger than 18 who had a stem cell transplant for acute lymphoblastic leukemia, so the T cells may come from the graft donor. Sequences were derived from PBMCs, mostly from graft donor cells, sampled 360 days after TCRalphabeta/CD19-depleted stem cell transplant. This chain joins TRBV10-3 and TRBJ2-7; 7 nucleotides line up with TRBD1. The CDR3 DNA sequence: TGTGCCATCAGTGGTGGGCAGGGGGCCTACGAGCAGTACTTC. Translating gives CAISGGQGAYEQYF.